Presented here are 28 T cell receptor beta chains from one specimen sequenced in a study of neurological immune-mediated disorders. The time point is: technical triplicate 1. One entry per CDR3 protein, called by TCRdb with MiXCR from the 5' RACE reads. The data show tens of thousands of distinct CDR3 sequences, approximately 12% seen once. Specimen: PBMCs. The origin of the receptors is a man aged 55 to 69 with HTLV-1-associated myelopathy (HAM/TSP).

By share of the sample, this clonotype is medium-sized. The chain recombines TRBV20-1 with TRBJ2-1; no reliable D call. Between the trimmed V and J ends, which lost 4 bases and 6 bases, there was a span of 4 bases. Germline loops: CDR1 DFQATT, CDR2 SNEGSKA (reference sequence). The CDR3 is made up of 10 amino acids. The CDR3 DNA is TGCAGTGCTAAATCCAATGAGCAGTTCTTC. Amino acids: CSAKSNEQFF.

The table lists this clonotype with many counts. This chain links TRBV5-1 with TRBJ2-1, with D tentatively TRBD1 or TRBD2 (5 bases each). Looked up from germline, CDR1 is SGHRS and CDR2 is YFSETQ. The germline V and J ends were trimmed by 0 bases and 6 bases, with 16 bases remaining between them. The CDR3 runs to 16 residues. DNA for the CDR3: TGCGCCAGCAGCTTGGTCGGGACCCAAAGGGGCAATGAGCAGTTCTTC. It codes for CASSLVGTQRGNEQFF.

This clonotype was seen at least ten times. This chain uses TRBV28 with TRBJ1-2, with unresolved D. Germline CDR1 is MDHEN and CDR2 is SYDVKM. The V end lost 2 bases, the J end lost 2 bases, and 6 bases lay between the germline ends. CDR3 length: 13 residues. As DNA, the CDR3 is TGTGCCAGCAGTTTAGGGAGAAACTATGGCTACACCTTC. Translating gives CASSLGRNYGYTF.

This clonotype was counted ten times or more. The chain couples TRBV25-1 to TRBJ2-1; no definite D call. Trimming cost V 4 bases and J 4 bases, with 11 bases left between them. The CDR3 is 14 residues long. From germline, CDR1 is MGHDK and CDR2 SYGVNS. The CDR3: CASSGRTTYNEQFF. CDR3 sequence (DNA): TGTGCCAGCAGTGGGCGGACGACTTACAATGAGCAGTTCTTC. Drawing the rest from reference TRBV25-1 and TRBJ2-1, the complete variable domain is EADIYQTPRYLVIGTGKKITLECSQTMGHDKMYWYQQDPGMELHLIHYSYGVNSTEKGDLSSESTVSRIRTEHFPLTLESARPSHTSQYLCASSGRTTYNEQFFGPGTRLTVL.

Remarks on this clonotype: The junction differs from germline at one of its ends, possibly a read error. The J gene is TRBJ2-1, the V gene TRBV5-1; 13 nucleotides align to TRBD2. The CDR3 has 17 residues. CDR1 and CDR2 from the germline V gene are SGHRS and YFSETQ. CDR3 coding DNA: TGCGCCAGCAGCTCCGGACTAGCGGGAGTGGGTTCTAATGAGCAGTACTTT. Translated: CASSSGLAGVGSNEQYF.

This clonotype was detected ten times or more. The chain combines TRBV7-6 with TRBJ1-1; unclear D gene. V dropped 4 bases and J dropped 2 bases, with 8 bases sitting between them. The CDR3 consists of 13 residues. Germline-derived CDR1 and CDR2 are SGHVS and FNYEAQ. CDR3 in DNA: TGTGCCAGCAGCTCGAACTTTAACACTGAAGCTTTCTTT. Translated, it gives CASSSNFNTEAFF.

A note on this clonotype: The junction shows a germline mismatch at one end, possibly a read error. The genes are TRBV5-1 and TRBJ2-2; the D is unclear. From germline, CDR1 is SGHRS and CDR2 YFSETQ. The length of the CDR3 is 15 residues. CDR3 sequence reads: CASNDKVTKTGELFF. CDR3 in DNA: TGCGCCAGCAACGATAAAGTGACGAAAACCGGGGAGCTGTTTTTT.

This clonotype was detected ten times or more. The chain links TRBV10-3 to TRBJ2-5; TRBD2 agrees at 8 bases. The CDR3 contains 15 residues. From germline, CDR1 is ENHRY and CDR2 SYGVKD. V gave up 4 bases and J gave up 1 base; unmatched junction bases: 5. The CDR3 DNA sequence: TGTGCCATCAGTGTCGGGACTAGTCGCCAAGAGACCCAGTACTTC. Amino acids: CAISVGTSRQETQYF.

This chain uses TRBV13 with TRBJ2-7; tentatively, D is TRBD1 (6 bases). The germline gives CDR1 PRHDT, CDR2 FYEKMQ (reference sequence). Trimming left V 7 bases short and J 6 bases short, with 31 bases between. The CDR3 runs to 18 residues. CDR3 in amino acids: CASTRGEDRRRLLGEQYF. The CDR3 nucleotides read TGTGCCAGCACCCGGGGAGAAGACAGGAGAAGGCTTCTGGGCGAGCAGTACTTC.

J is TRBJ2-1 and V is TRBV10-3, with TRBD1 matching over 12 bases. The CDR3 has 18 residues. The germline CDR1 and CDR2 sequences are ENHRY and SYGVKD. With V trimmed by 2 bases and J by 8 bases, 13 bases remained unmatched. CDR3 nucleotide sequence: TGTGCCATCAGTGAGGAAGGTGGGGGGACAGGGGGCGTGTATGAGCAGTTCTTC. Amino acids: CAISEEGGGTGGVYEQFF.

On this clonotype itself: Since a much larger clone is just one base distant, this may be a read error. This chain links TRBV10-3 with TRBJ2-1, with D unclear. The V gene's germline CDR1 is ENHRY and CDR2 SYGVKD. V was trimmed by 3 bases and J by 7 bases, leaving 16 bases between them. There are 15 residues in the CDR3. The CDR3 protein is CAISDSKGRWNEQFF. The CDR3 nucleotides read TGTGCCATCAGTGACTCGAAGGGCCGCTGGAATGAGCAGTTCTTC.

This clonotype was seen at least ten times. This chain connects TRBV12-3 or TRBV12-4 to TRBJ2-5; no firm D call. CDR3 length equals 14 residues. V gave up 5 bases and J gave up 5 bases, with 15 bases separating them. The CDR3: CASSASSVGETQYF. The CDR3 DNA reads as TGTGCCAGCAGTGCCTCTAGTGTAGGCGAGACCCAGTACTTC.

This clonotype was counted ten times or more. The rearrangement links TRBV9 to TRBJ2-3; 10 bases agree with TRBD2. CDR1 is SGDLS, CDR2 YYNGEE, per germline. This CDR3 has 14 amino acids. The V segment lost 5 bases and the J segment 7 bases; nucleotides outside the gene matches: 7. For the CDR3, the DNA is TGTGCCAGCAGGGAGCGGGAGGGCCTAAATACGCAGTATTTT. Protein: CASREREGLNTQYF.

The sample holds many counts of this clonotype. The CDR3 spells CSARVRAHKGTDTQYF. The CDR3 DNA sequence: TGCAGTGCTAGAGTCCGAGCACACAAAGGGACAGATACGCAGTATTTT. This chain uses TRBV20-1 with TRBJ2-3, with unresolved D. The V and J ends lost 1 base and 3 bases respectively, with 17 bases between them. This CDR3 region has 16 residues. From germline, CDR1 is DFQATT and CDR2 SNEGSKA (reference sequence).

The chain combines TRBV3-1 with TRBJ2-7; 11 positions match TRBD2. Germline V lookup: CDR1 LGHDT, CDR2 YNNKEL (reference sequence). V was pared by 0 bases and J by 7 bases, with 8 bases of the junction left unmatched. There are 16 residues in the CDR3. The CDR3 reads CASSQDWNSGRVEQYF. The CDR3 DNA reads as TGTGCCAGCAGCCAAGATTGGAATAGCGGGAGGGTTGAGCAGTACTTC.

At least ten counts were recorded for this clonotype. V is TRBV27 and J is TRBJ2-1; D call uncertain. CDR1 is MNHEY, CDR2 SMNVEV, per germline (reference sequence). The ends were cut back, 2 bases at V and 2 bases at J, with 7 bases in the middle. The CDR3 runs to 14 residues. The CDR3 here is CASSLRTPYNEQFF. DNA for the CDR3: TGTGCCAGCAGTTTACGGACCCCCTACAATGAGCAGTTCTTC.

This clonotype was seen ten or more times. V is TRBV7-8 and J is TRBJ2-3; no clear D gene. In germline, CDR1 is SGHVS, CDR2 FQNEAQ. Trimming took off 5 bases at V and 2 bases at J, with 14 bases between the two ends. This CDR3 has 15 residues. This chain's CDR3 is CASSPQNGLTDTQYF. The CDR3 coding sequence is TGTGCCAGCAGCCCCCAAAATGGGCTCACAGATACGCAGTATTTT.

This clonotype was observed many times. This chain links TRBV9 with TRBJ2-1, with TRBD1 identical over 7 bases. After removal of 4 bases from V and 5 bases from J, the junction contained 6 bases not matched to a gene. CDR1 is SGDLS, CDR2 YYNGEE, per germline. The CDR3 runs 14 residues. CDR3 protein: CASSPWDSNNEQFF. The DNA for the CDR3 is TGTGCCAGCAGCCCCTGGGACAGTAACAATGAGCAGTTCTTC.

This clonotype has at least ten counts. The DNA of the CDR3 is TGTGCCATCGCCGGGCGGGAGATTTCCTACGAGCAGTACTTC. Encoded protein: CAIAGREISYEQYF. The gene calls are TRBV10-3 and TRBJ2-7, with 7 bases that match TRBD2. The CDR3 sequence is 14 residues long. Trimming cost V 8 bases and J 1 base; bases outside gene matches: 8. Germline V gene sequence: CDR1 ENHRY, CDR2 SYGVKD.

This clonotype showed up many times. The gene calls are TRBV28 and TRBJ1-6; D is undetermined. The CDR3 is 13 residues long. Trimming left V 6 bases short and J 7 bases short, with 10 bases between. CDR1 and CDR2 (germline): MDHEN, SYDVKM. CDR3 nucleotide sequence: TGTGCCAGCAGCCAATACCTGAATTCACCCCTCCACTTT. Its protein product is CASSQYLNSPLHF.

As for this clonotype: Being one base from a much bigger clone, this may be a read error. In this CDR3 the conserved last residue, phenylalanine or tryptophan, is missing, so a read error is likely. The chain has TRBV7-8 and TRBJ2-5; D not resolved. The germline V and J ends were trimmed by 8 bases and 5 bases, with 9 bases remaining between them. The germline V gene has CDR1 SGHVS and CDR2 FQNEAQ. The CDR3 covers 11 residues. The chain's CDR3 is CASLLRETQYV. The CDR3 DNA follows: TGTGCCAGCCTCCTGAGGGAGACCCAGTACGTC.

The table lists this clonotype with many counts. J is TRBJ2-4 and V is TRBV11-3, with D possibly matching TRBD1 (6 bases). Per germline, CDR1 SGHNT and CDR2 YENEEA. The CDR3 is made up of 15 amino acids. The germline V and J ends were trimmed by 9 bases and 6 bases, with 21 bases remaining between them. The CDR3 is CASSPARGGVNIQYF. The CDR3 DNA sequence: TGTGCCAGTTCGCCGGCCAGGGGTGGGGTAAACATTCAGTACTTC.

This clonotype was found many times. The chain links TRBV6-5 to TRBJ2-3; TRBD2 agrees at 11 bases. The CDR3 has 15 amino acids. Germline CDR1 is MNHEY and CDR2 is SVGAGI. Germline trimming cut 0 bases from V and 4 bases from J; bases unmatched to any gene: 0. The CDR3 sequence: CASSYSLAGADTQYF. CDR3 sequence (DNA): TGTGCCAGCAGTTACTCACTAGCGGGAGCAGATACGCAGTATTTT.

This clonotype was seen at least ten times. This sequence joins TRBV11-2 and TRBJ1-1, with D unclear. Germline V gene lookup returns CDR1 SGHAT and CDR2 FQNNGV. V lost 5 bases to trimming and J lost 6 bases, with 7 bases between them. The CDR3 extends over 11 amino acids. The CDR3: CASSHAPEAFF. The CDR3 region has the DNA TGTGCCAGCAGCCACGCCCCTGAAGCTTTCTTT.

This clonotype has a count of ten or more. The chain carries TRBV6-5 and TRBJ2-6; the D is unclear. Germline-derived CDR1 and CDR2 are MNHEY and SVGAGI. This CDR3 comprises 18 residues. V was trimmed by 7 bases and J by 0 bases, leaving 19 bases between them. The CDR3 bases are TGTGCCAGCACCCGACGCTTCAGGCAGAGCTCTGGGGCCAACGTCCTGACTTTC. It translates to CASTRRFRQSSGANVLTF.

This clonotype has a count of ten or more. This chain uses TRBV5-6 with TRBJ2-3; D gene unclear. The CDR3 contains 15 residues. V was cut by 3 bases and J by 6 bases, with 17 bases left in between. Germline V gene data show CDR1 as SGHDT and CDR2 as YYEEEE. DNA of the CDR3: TGTGCCAGCAGCTCCCGGACGCTCCTGGGGGATACGCAGTATTTT. This gives the protein CASSSRTLLGDTQYF.

In regard to this clonotype: Relative to the germline gene, one junction end is altered; a read error may explain this. The chain recombines TRBV7-7 with TRBJ2-7, with 7 bases fitting TRBD1. The CDR3 consists of 17 residues. In germline, CDR1 is SSHAT, CDR2 FNYEAQ (reference sequence). CDR3 nucleotides: TGTGCTAGCAGCGCGCAAAGGACAGGCGTCGAATGCTACGAGCAGTACTTC. Translated, it gives CASSAQRTGVECYEQYF.

This clonotype was observed many times. This chain uses TRBV25-1 with TRBJ2-3, with TRBD2 matching 11 bases. Per germline, CDR1 MGHDK and CDR2 SYGVNS. CDR3 length: 17 residues. V lost 2 bases, J lost 5 bases, and 9 bases stayed unmatched. CDR3 residues: CASSEGTSGERRDTQYF. The DNA of the CDR3 is TGTGCCAGCAGTGAAGGGACTAGCGGAGAGCGTAGAGATACGCAGTATTTT.